Listed below are T cell receptor beta chains from one sample, sequenced in a study of cytomegalovirus exposure and HLA in healthy donors. TCRdb's copy holds only in-frame clones and misses some; the assay was immunoSEQ multiplex PCR. The sample consists of fewer than 200,000 clones, 70% to 90% of them appearing once. Sequenced material: PBMCs. The receptor source for this set is a woman in her 30s in good health and CMV-seronegative. CDR3s include the opening cysteine and the closing phenylalanine or tryptophan. Fields, in order: J gene, D gene, clone size, CDR3 length, V gene, CDR3 protein, CDR3 DNA. A D gene is named only where the DNA matches it firmly. Size is omitted from some rows. Given values are once, few, many or a class for expanded clones.

J gene: TRBJ1-3; D gene: .; clone size: .; CDR3 length: 15; V gene: TRBV19; CDR3 protein: CASSPGSSSGNTIYF; CDR3 DNA: TGTGCCAGTAGCCCGGGGAGCAGCTCTGGAAACACCATATATTTT
J gene: TRBJ1-1; D gene: .; clone size: .; CDR3 length: 13; V gene: TRBV18; CDR3 protein: CASSRDGDTEAFF; CDR3 DNA: TGTGCCAGCTCTAGAGACGGGGACACTGAAGCTTTCTTT
J gene: TRBJ2-6; D gene: TRBD1; clone size: .; CDR3 length: 17; V gene: TRBV28; CDR3 protein: CASSRTGLTSGANVLTF; CDR3 DNA: TGTGCCAGCAGTCGGACAGGCTTAACTTCTGGGGCCAACGTCCTGACTTTC
J gene: TRBJ1-4; D gene: TRBD1; clone size: .; CDR3 length: 15; V gene: TRBV5-5; CDR3 protein: CASSSRDRGHEKLFF; CDR3 DNA: TGTGCCAGCAGCTCACGGGACAGGGGTCATGAAAAACTGTTTTTT
J gene: TRBJ2-5; D gene: .; clone size: .; CDR3 length: 15; V gene: TRBV19; CDR3 protein: CASSTSGPFRETQYF; CDR3 DNA: TGTGCTAGTAGTACCTCAGGCCCTTTTCGGGAGACCCAGTACTTC
J gene: TRBJ2-5; D gene: .; clone size: .; CDR3 length: 13; V gene: TRBV14; CDR3 protein: CASSQERGETQYF; CDR3 DNA: TGTGCCAGCAGCCAAGAAAGGGGAGAGACCCAGTACTTC
J gene: TRBJ2-1; D gene: TRBD2; clone size: .; CDR3 length: 15; V gene: TRBV19; CDR3 protein: CASSASGSTYNEQFF; CDR3 DNA: TGTGCCAGTAGCGCTAGCGGCAGCACCTACAATGAGCAGTTCTTC
J gene: TRBJ2-5; D gene: .; clone size: .; CDR3 length: 14; V gene: TRBV5-1; CDR3 protein: CASSPTSVGETQYF; CDR3 DNA: TGCGCCAGCAGCCCAACTAGTGTCGGAGAGACCCAGTACTTC
J gene: TRBJ1-5; D gene: TRBD1; clone size: .; CDR3 length: 15; V gene: TRBV6-6; CDR3 protein: CASNPTGGANQPQHF; CDR3 DNA: TGTGCCAGCAACCCTACAGGGGGCGCCAATCAGCCCCAGCATTTT
J gene: TRBJ2-2; D gene: .; clone size: .; CDR3 length: 15; V gene: TRBV5-4; CDR3 protein: CASSLHTTFTGELFF; CDR3 DNA: TGTGCCAGCAGCTTGCATACAACCTTCACCGGGGAGCTGTTTTTT
J gene: TRBJ2-7; D gene: .; clone size: .; CDR3 length: 15; V gene: TRBV6-1; CDR3 protein: CASILGRLTSYEQYF; CDR3 DNA: TGTGCCAGCATCCTCGGGAGACTAACCTCCTACGAGCAGTACTTC
J gene: TRBJ2-2; D gene: TRBD1; clone size: .; CDR3 length: 15; V gene: TRBV7-2; CDR3 protein: CASSPLGGDTGELFF; CDR3 DNA: TGTGCCAGCAGCCCCTTAGGGGGCGATACCGGGGAGCTGTTTTTT
J gene: TRBJ2-2; D gene: TRBD1; clone size: .; CDR3 length: 16; V gene: TRBV5-1; CDR3 protein: CASSSPGQILPGELFF; CDR3 DNA: TGCGCCAGCAGCTCCCCGGGACAGATCCTCCCCGGGGAGCTGTTTTTT
J gene: TRBJ2-2; D gene: TRBD2; clone size: .; CDR3 length: 16; V gene: TRBV11-2; CDR3 protein: CASSAFGGGFTGELFF; CDR3 DNA: TGTGCCAGCAGCGCCTTCGGCGGGGGGTTCACCGGGGAGCTGTTTTTT
J gene: TRBJ2-2; D gene: .; clone size: few; CDR3 length: 13; V gene: TRBV6-1; CDR3 protein: CASSVRGGGELFF; CDR3 DNA: TGTGCCAGCAGTGTCCGGGGAGGCGGGGAGCTGTTTTTT
J gene: TRBJ2-2; D gene: TRBD1; clone size: .; CDR3 length: 14; V gene: TRBV30; CDR3 protein: CAWRTTGGTGELFF; CDR3 DNA: TGTGCCTGGAGGACGACAGGGGGCACCGGGGAGCTGTTTTTT
J gene: TRBJ2-7; D gene: .; clone size: .; CDR3 length: 14; V gene: TRBV7-6; CDR3 protein: CASSFDTGAYEQYF; CDR3 DNA: TGTGCCAGCAGCTTTGACACGGGAGCCTACGAGCAGTACTTC
J gene: TRBJ1-5; D gene: TRBD1; clone size: once; CDR3 length: 15; V gene: TRBV4-1; CDR3 protein: CASSDPGTVNQPQHF; CDR3 DNA: TGCGCCAGCAGCGACCCCGGGACAGTCAATCAGCCCCAGCATTTT
J gene: TRBJ1-5; D gene: .; clone size: .; CDR3 length: 14; V gene: TRBV25-1; CDR3 protein: CASGEGVSNQPQHF; CDR3 DNA: TGTGCCAGCGGCGAGGGAGTGAGCAATCAGCCCCAGCATTTT
J gene: TRBJ2-7; D gene: .; clone size: once; CDR3 length: 15; V gene: TRBV19; CDR3 protein: CASSISSGRLYEQYF; CDR3 DNA: TGTGCCAGTAGTATTTCGTCAGGGAGGTTATACGAGCAGTACTTC
J gene: TRBJ1-6; D gene: .; clone size: .; CDR3 length: 15; V gene: TRBV6-1; CDR3 protein: CASSERWQGDSPLHF; CDR3 DNA: TGTGCCAGCAGTGAGCGTTGGCAGGGTGACTCACCCCTCCACTTT
J gene: TRBJ2-4; D gene: TRBD1; clone size: .; CDR3 length: 14; V gene: TRBV19; CDR3 protein: CASSDDRVPGIQYF; CDR3 DNA: TGTGCCAGTAGTGACGACAGGGTCCCGGGCATTCAGTACTTC
J gene: TRBJ2-7; D gene: .; clone size: .; CDR3 length: 15; V gene: TRBV27; CDR3 protein: CASSIKARSSYEQYF; CDR3 DNA: TGTGCCAGCAGTATAAAGGCACGGAGCTCCTACGAGCAGTACTTC
J gene: TRBJ2-3; D gene: TRBD2; clone size: .; CDR3 length: 16; V gene: TRBV5-1; CDR3 protein: CASSLSGTSATDTQYF; CDR3 DNA: TGCGCCAGCAGCTTGAGCGGGACTAGCGCCACGGATACGCAGTATTTT
J gene: TRBJ1-3; D gene: .; clone size: .; CDR3 length: 14; V gene: TRBV29-1; CDR3 protein: CSADGGGSGNTIYF; CDR3 DNA: TGCAGCGCCGACGGGGGGGGCTCTGGAAACACCATATATTTT
J gene: TRBJ2-3; D gene: .; clone size: .; CDR3 length: 12; V gene: TRBV14; CDR3 protein: CASSQSLYTQYF; CDR3 DNA: TGTGCCAGCAGCCAGTCCCTTTATACGCAGTATTTT
J gene: TRBJ2-2; D gene: TRBD1; clone size: .; CDR3 length: 16; V gene: TRBV5-1; CDR3 protein: CASSPRQGTNTGELFF; CDR3 DNA: TGCGCCAGCAGCCCCCGACAGGGGACGAACACCGGGGAGCTGTTTTTT
J gene: TRBJ1-4; D gene: TRBD1; clone size: once; CDR3 length: 19; V gene: TRBV7-9; CDR3 protein: CASSLGLRQGVATNEKLFF; CDR3 DNA: TGTGCCAGCAGCTTAGGACTCAGACAGGGTGTTGCAACTAATGAAAAACTGTTTTTT
J gene: TRBJ2-7; D gene: TRBD2; clone size: once; CDR3 length: 17; V gene: TRBV11-2; CDR3 protein: CASSQGLAGGGGYEQYF; CDR3 DNA: TGTGCCAGCAGCCAGGGACTAGCGGGGGGGGGTGGGTACGAGCAGTACTTC
J gene: TRBJ2-7; D gene: .; clone size: .; CDR3 length: 12; V gene: TRBV10-1; CDR3 protein: CAIYRERYEQYF; CDR3 DNA: TGCGCCATCTATCGGGAACGGTACGAGCAGTACTTC
J gene: TRBJ1-1; D gene: .; clone size: .; CDR3 length: 12; V gene: TRBV2; CDR3 protein: CASDDKNTEAFF; CDR3 DNA: TGTGCCAGCGATGACAAGAACACTGAAGCTTTCTTT
J gene: TRBJ2-3; D gene: TRBD2; clone size: .; CDR3 length: 15; V gene: TRBV5-5; CDR3 protein: CASSLRGGRGDTQYF; CDR3 DNA: TGTGCCAGCAGCTTACGGGGGGGCCGTGGAGATACGCAGTATTTT
J gene: TRBJ2-6; D gene: .; clone size: few; CDR3 length: 18; V gene: TRBV27; CDR3 protein: CASSPRARRTSGANGLTF; CDR3 DNA: TGTGCCAGCAGTCCCAGGGCCAGACGGACCTCTGGGGCCAACGGCCTGACTTTC
J gene: TRBJ2-5; D gene: .; clone size: once; CDR3 length: 17; V gene: TRBV2; CDR3 protein: CASSGGTELRDVETQYF; CDR3 DNA: TGTGCCAGCAGTGGGGGGACTGAACTCCGGGACGTTGAGACCCAGTACTTC
J gene: TRBJ1-1; D gene: .; clone size: .; CDR3 length: 13; V gene: TRBV9; CDR3 protein: CASSGDKTGEAFF; CDR3 DNA: TGTGCCAGCAGCGGTGACAAGACAGGAGAAGCTTTCTTT
J gene: TRBJ1-1; D gene: TRBD1; clone size: .; CDR3 length: 17; V gene: TRBV9; CDR3 protein: CASSVHQTGVGRTEAFF; CDR3 DNA: TGTGCCAGCAGCGTCCACCAGACAGGGGTGGGTCGCACTGAAGCTTTCTTT
J gene: TRBJ2-2; D gene: TRBD2; clone size: once; CDR3 length: 15; V gene: TRBV6-5; CDR3 protein: CASSRGLGNTGELFF; CDR3 DNA: TGTGCCAGCAGCCGTGGACTAGGGAACACCGGGGAGCTGTTTTTT
J gene: TRBJ1-2; D gene: .; clone size: .; CDR3 length: 15; V gene: TRBV2; CDR3 protein: CASSGLSARGYGYTF; CDR3 DNA: TGTGCCAGCAGTGGGTTGAGCGCCCGTGGCTATGGCTACACCTTC
J gene: TRBJ1-3; D gene: .; clone size: .; CDR3 length: 16; V gene: TRBV28; CDR3 protein: CASTPQSGLSGNTIYF; CDR3 DNA: TGTGCCAGCACCCCCCAGTCAGGACTCTCTGGAAACACCATATATTTT
J gene: TRBJ2-2; D gene: TRBD1; clone size: .; CDR3 length: 16; V gene: TRBV27; CDR3 protein: CASSLGQGVAAGELFF; CDR3 DNA: TGTGCCAGCAGTTTAGGACAGGGGGTCGCGGCCGGGGAGCTGTTTTTT
J gene: TRBJ2-7; D gene: TRBD2; clone size: few; CDR3 length: 17; V gene: TRBV7-2; CDR3 protein: CASSGPSGGAKFYEQYF; CDR3 DNA: TGTGCCAGCAGCGGCCCTAGCGGGGGGGCCAAATTTTACGAGCAGTACTTC
J gene: TRBJ2-5; D gene: TRBD2; clone size: .; CDR3 length: 12; V gene: TRBV29-1; CDR3 protein: CSVWEGLGTQYF; CDR3 DNA: TGCAGCGTTTGGGAGGGATTGGGGACCCAGTACTTC
J gene: TRBJ1-1; D gene: TRBD1; clone size: few; CDR3 length: 15; V gene: TRBV6-5; CDR3 protein: CASSQVGTVNTEAFF; CDR3 DNA: TGTGCCAGCAGTCAGGTCGGGACAGTGAACACTGAAGCTTTCTTT
J gene: TRBJ1-4; D gene: TRBD1; clone size: .; CDR3 length: 13; V gene: TRBV4-3; CDR3 protein: CASSQGQGEKLFF; CDR3 DNA: TGCGCCAGCAGCCAAGGACAGGGTGAAAAACTGTTTTTT
J gene: TRBJ2-6; D gene: .; clone size: .; CDR3 length: 19; V gene: TRBV15; CDR3 protein: CATSRDLKIPSSGANVLTF; CDR3 DNA: TGTGCCACCAGCAGAGATCTAAAGATTCCGAGCTCTGGGGCCAACGTCCTGACTTTC
J gene: TRBJ2-2; D gene: .; clone size: once; CDR3 length: 12; V gene: TRBV7-9; CDR3 protein: CASTPSTGELFF; CDR3 DNA: TGTGCCAGCACCCCCAGCACCGGGGAGCTGTTTTTT
J gene: TRBJ1-2; D gene: .; clone size: .; CDR3 length: 14; V gene: TRBV6-1; CDR3 protein: CASSESGGSYGYTF; CDR3 DNA: TGTGCCAGCAGTGAATCGGGGGGTAGCTATGGCTACACCTTC
J gene: TRBJ2-1; D gene: .; clone size: .; CDR3 length: 12; V gene: TRBV6-6; CDR3 protein: CASSYEGAEQFF; CDR3 DNA: TGTGCCAGCAGTTACGAGGGAGCTGAGCAGTTCTTC
J gene: TRBJ2-7; D gene: .; clone size: .; CDR3 length: 13; V gene: TRBV6-5; CDR3 protein: CASSLTPSYEQYF; CDR3 DNA: TGTGCCAGCAGTTTGACTCCGTCCTACGAGCAGTACTTC
J gene: TRBJ2-2; D gene: TRBD2; clone size: .; CDR3 length: 18; V gene: TRBV7-6; CDR3 protein: CASSGRASGRANTGELFF; CDR3 DNA: TGTGCCAGCAGCGGAAGGGCTAGCGGGCGAGCGAACACCGGGGAGCTGTTTTTT
J gene: TRBJ2-7; D gene: .; clone size: .; CDR3 length: 14; V gene: TRBV18; CDR3 protein: CASSPGQHTYEQYF; CDR3 DNA: TGTGCCAGCTCACCAGGACAGCATACCTACGAGCAGTACTTC